Below, 11 T cell receptor beta chains from the same sample are listed, as sequenced in a study of cytomegalovirus exposure and HLA in healthy donors (dated by TCRdb to the late 2010s). The library was prepared using the immunoSEQ multiplex PCR assay. This is the immuneACCESS table as TCRdb keeps it, with only in-frame sequences that have V and J called. A part of the clones is gone; compared with another copy, unresolved V genes explain less than half, and the rest is unexplained. The sample records about 130,000 clones, about 96% of which are singletons. Of the sample, 1.5% to 2% falls within the top ten clones. The specimen sequenced was PBMCs. The receptors were gathered from a man aged 18-30 years in good health and CMV-seronegative.

The genes are TRBV4-2 and TRBJ2-7; possible D gene TRBD2, 5 bases. The length of the CDR3 is 15 residues. The germline gives CDR1 LGHNA, CDR2 YNFKEQ. The V end lost 4 bases, the J end lost 0 bases, and 13 bases lay between the germline ends. The CDR3 DNA reads TGTGCCAGCAGCCGTGACTGGGAGAGCTCCTACGAGCAGTACTTC. Its translation: CASSRDWESSYEQYF.

In nucleotides, the CDR3 is TGTGCCAGCAGTTTGGAGGGACAGGGGTGGTACGAGCAGTACTTC. It translates to CASSLEGQGWYEQYF. This chain joins TRBV6-5 and TRBJ2-7; 10 bases map to TRBD1. The V and J ends lost 4 bases and 4 bases, in that order; junction bases with no gene match: 7. CDR1 and CDR2 from the germline V gene are MNHEY and SVGAGI. The CDR3 has 15 residues.

This clone showed up just once. This chain connects TRBV19 to TRBJ1-2; TRBD1 is a possible D gene (6 bases). CDR3 size: 16 residues. The germline gives CDR1 LNHDA, CDR2 SQIVND (reference sequence). V dropped 1 base and J dropped 0 bases, with 12 bases sitting between them. The CDR3 DNA follows: TGTGCCAGTAGTATAGTCGGGGGGCGAACTAACTATGGCTACACCTTC. This encodes CASSIVGGRTNYGYTF.

The CDR3 DNA reads as TGTGCCAGCAGCCGGACAGGTTCGGGATCCGGGGAGCTGTTTTTT. As protein: CASSRTGSGSGELFF. The chain is built from TRBV14 and TRBJ2-2; the match to TRBD1 covers 7 bases. Germline values: CDR1 SGHDN, CDR2 FVKESK. With 4 bases clipped from V and 6 bases from J, the junction kept 8 bases outside the gene matches. This CDR3 has 15 amino acids.

The chain is built from TRBV15 and TRBJ2-7; a possible D gene is TRBD1 (6 bases). Trimming cost V 5 bases and J 6 bases, with 14 bases left between them. Germline CDR1 is LNHNV and CDR2 is YYDKDF (reference sequence). The CDR3 sequence is 13 residues long. The CDR3 loop is CATSEGTQGEQYF. The CDR3 region has the DNA TGTGCCACCAGCGAAGGAACACAGGGCGAGCAGTACTTC. The variable domain in full, with the rest retrieved from reference TRBV15 and TRBJ2-7, is DAMVIQNPRYQVTQFGKPVTLSCSQTLNHNVMYWYQQKSSQAPKLLFHYYDKDFNNEADTPDNFQSRRPNTSFCFLDIRSPGLGDTAMYLCATSEGTQGEQYFGPGTRLTVT.

The chain recombines TRBV2 with TRBJ2-2; 8 bases are shared with TRBD1. The CDR3 extends over 15 amino acids. The V gene's germline CDR1 is SNHLY and CDR2 FYNNEI. V shed 5 bases and J 5 bases; nucleotides not matched to a gene: 7. CDR3 residues: CASSPRTGRTGELFF. In DNA, the CDR3 is TGTGCCAGCAGTCCCAGGACAGGGAGGACCGGGGAGCTGTTTTTT.

This clone was picked up one time. J is TRBJ2-2 and V is TRBV7-9; TRBD2 matches at 11 bases. Trimming cost V 2 bases and J 5 bases; bases outside gene matches: 4. CDR3 size: 16 residues. Germline V gene lookup returns CDR1 SEHNR and CDR2 FQNEAQ (reference sequence). CDR3 nucleotides: TGTGCCAGCAGCTTATCTCTAGCGGGAGGAACCGGGGAGCTGTTTTTT. Protein product: CASSLSLAGGTGELFF.

In its sample, this clone was seen once. This chain joins TRBV14 and TRBJ2-3; 10 bases align to TRBD2. Germline trimming cut 4 bases from V and 4 bases from J; bases unmatched to any gene: 14. The CDR3 runs to 18 residues. The germline gives CDR1 SGHDN, CDR2 FVKESK. The CDR3: CASSPLHLLAGWADTQYF. DNA of the CDR3: TGTGCCAGCAGCCCTCTTCACCTACTAGCGGGATGGGCAGATACGCAGTATTTT.

The rearrangement links TRBV5-1 to TRBJ2-2; a possible D gene is TRBD2 (5 bases). The germline gives CDR1 SGHRS, CDR2 YFSETQ. Trimming cost V 4 bases and J 6 bases, with 10 bases left between them. CDR3 length equals 13 residues. The CDR3 loop reads CASSPTSPGELFF. The CDR3 DNA follows: TGCGCCAGCAGCCCTACTAGTCCCGGGGAGCTGTTTTTT.

The genes are TRBV10-3 and TRBJ2-7; 10 bases fit TRBD2. Germline V CDR1 and CDR2: ENHRY, SYGVKD. The trim removed 4 bases at V and 5 bases at J, leaving 8 bases unmatched. The CDR3 is 15 amino acids. CDR3: CAISGASGRPDEQYF. In DNA form, the CDR3 reads TGTGCCATCAGTGGAGCTAGCGGGAGACCGGACGAGCAGTACTTC.

In this sample, this clone turned up once. This chain links TRBV9 with TRBJ1-3; D gene ambiguous. From germline, CDR1 is SGDLS and CDR2 YYNGEE. The length of the CDR3 is 16 residues. With 0 bases removed from V and 4 bases from J, the gap between germline ends came to 14 bases. The CDR3 sequence is CASSVDSPGNGNTIYF. The CDR3 DNA is TGTGCCAGCAGCGTAGACTCTCCGGGGAACGGAAACACCATATATTTT.